Listed below are T cell receptor beta chains from one sample, sequenced in a study of T-cell memory formation after mild COVID-19. TCRdb ran MiXCR on the 5' RACE reads and lists one entry per CDR3 protein. The sample has roughly 550,000 distinct CDR3 sequences; roughly 20% are singletons. Sequenced input: PBMCs or a T cell subset sorted from them (not recorded which). These receptor sequences come from an adult woman who had mild COVID-19 (a few samples of this study predate the infection). Cell type and time point are not known. CDR3s include the opening cysteine and the closing phenylalanine or tryptophan. The D gene is left open where the match is weak. Clone size appears in some rows only: once, few, many, or a class for an expanded clone.

clone_size | j_call | d_call | v_call | cdr3_nt | cdr3_aa
few | TRBJ1-1 | NA | TRBV6-6 | TGTGCCAGCAGTTCAGGGAGGGCTTTCTTT | CASSSGRAFF
NA | TRBJ2-1 | NA | TRBV7-8 | TGTGCCAGCAGCTACAAAGGTAATGCGCGGTACAATGAGCAGTTCTTC | CASSYKGNARYNEQFF
few | TRBJ2-7 | TRBD1 | TRBV12-3/TRBV12-4 | TGTGCCAGCGGGCGACAGGGAGACTACGAGCAGTACTTC | CASGRQGDYEQYF
NA | TRBJ2-7 | TRBD1 | TRBV7-2 | TGTGCCAGCATCGAGCCGGGACAGAGTTTCTACGAGCAGTACTTC | CASIEPGQSFYEQYF
NA | TRBJ2-2 | NA | TRBV30 | TGTGCCTGGGCCCCCTGGAGGGCCGGGGAGCTGTTTTTT | CAWAPWRAGELFF
few | TRBJ2-2 | NA | TRBV6-5 | TGTGCCAGCAGTTACTCAGGGAGTGGAACCGGGGAGCTGTTTTTT | CASSYSGSGTGELFF
once | TRBJ2-5 | TRBD1 | TRBV20-1 | TGCAGTGCTAGAGACCAAGACAGGGGGCGAGAGACCCAGTACTTC | CSARDQDRGRETQYF
once | TRBJ2-2 | TRBD1 | TRBV5-1 | TGCGCCAGCAGCCAAACAGGGGACGGCGGGGAGCTGTTTTTT | CASSQTGDGGELFF
few | TRBJ2-7 | TRBD2 | TRBV7-8 | TGTGCCAGCAGCGTGACTAGCGGGAGCGAGCAGTACTTC | CASSVTSGSEQYF
many | TRBJ2-5 | NA | TRBV20-1 | TGCAGTGCTAGACCCAGGGAATTACCCGGGACTCAAAGGGAGACCCAGTACTTC | CSARPRELPGTQRETQYF
few | TRBJ2-1 | TRBD2 | TRBV6-5 | TGTGCCAGCAGTTACAAGTCTGGGGTAAGGACTAGCGGGAGCGATGAGCAGTTCTTC | CASSYKSGVRTSGSDEQFF
few | TRBJ2-7 | NA | TRBV5-5 | TGTGCCAGCAGCTTTGAAACAGGGCCCTACGAGCAGTACTTC | CASSFETGPYEQYF
NA | TRBJ2-1 | TRBD2 | TRBV20-1 | TGCAGTGCTAGAGATTGGACCACTAGCGGGAGCTCCTACAATGAGCAGTTCTTC | CSARDWTTSGSSYNEQFF
NA | TRBJ2-7 | NA | TRBV7-2 | TGTGCCAGCAGCTTAGTCTCCCACGAGCAGTACTTC | CASSLVSHEQYF
many | TRBJ2-3 | NA | TRBV4-2 | TGTGCCAGCAGACACATCGGGCGAACAGATACGCAGTATTTT | CASRHIGRTDTQYF
few | TRBJ1-1 | NA | TRBV21-1 | TGTGCCAACTCCGGGACAGGGGTGGACACTGAAGCTTTCTTT | CANSGTGVDTEAFF
NA | TRBJ2-3 | NA | TRBV30 | TGTGCCTGGAGTAGTCCGGGGGATACGCAGTATTTT | CAWSSPGDTQYF
NA | TRBJ2-1 | TRBD2 | TRBV7-3 | TGTGCCAGCCGGGGGGGCGGGAGTCAGTATGAGCAGTTCTTC | CASRGGGSQYEQFF
NA | TRBJ1-2 | TRBD1 | TRBV9 | TGTGCCAGCAGCTTCGGACAGGGTCTAGATGGCTACACCTTC | CASSFGQGLDGYTF
NA | TRBJ2-5 | TRBD2 | TRBV9 | TGTGCCAGCAGCGGGGGACTAGCGGGAGGAGAGACCCAGTACTTC | CASSGGLAGGETQYF
many | TRBJ2-1 | NA | TRBV6-5 | TGTGCCAGCAGTTACAGGCTCTCCTACAATGAGCAGTTCTTC | CASSYRLSYNEQFF
NA | TRBJ2-7 | TRBD1 | TRBV5-1 | TGCGCCAGTTCTCCCGGGACAGGGGCCGCACGCTCCTACGAGCAGTACTTC | CASSPGTGAARSYEQYF
few | TRBJ2-5 | TRBD2 | TRBV5-6 | TGTGCCAGCAGCTTGGTGGTAGCGGGAGAGACCCAGTACTTC | CASSLVVAGETQYF
NA | TRBJ2-5 | TRBD2 | TRBV5-6 | TGTGCCAGCAGCCCACTAGCGGGGGCAGAGACCCAGTACTTC | CASSPLAGAETQYF
NA | TRBJ1-2 | NA | TRBV18 | TGTGCCAGCTCACCACCCGGCGCGGGGGGCGCTAACTATGGCTACACCTTC | CASSPPGAGGANYGYTF
NA | TRBJ1-1 | NA | TRBV12-3/TRBV12-4 | TGTGCCAGCAGTCTACCGGGACACCTGAACACTGAAGCTTTCTTT | CASSLPGHLNTEAFF
many | TRBJ2-1 | NA | TRBV20-1 | TGCAGTGCTAGAGATCCAATTGGAGGAAGCAACTACAATGAGCAGTTCTTC | CSARDPIGGSNYNEQFF
NA | TRBJ2-1 | TRBD2 | TRBV29-1 | TGCAGCGTTGAGCGGCTAGCGGGGGGGGATTATGAGCAGTTCTTC | CSVERLAGGDYEQFF
NA | TRBJ2-5 | NA | TRBV5-1 | TGCGCCAGCAGCTTTAACCAGGAGGAGACCCAGTACTTC | CASSFNQEETQYF